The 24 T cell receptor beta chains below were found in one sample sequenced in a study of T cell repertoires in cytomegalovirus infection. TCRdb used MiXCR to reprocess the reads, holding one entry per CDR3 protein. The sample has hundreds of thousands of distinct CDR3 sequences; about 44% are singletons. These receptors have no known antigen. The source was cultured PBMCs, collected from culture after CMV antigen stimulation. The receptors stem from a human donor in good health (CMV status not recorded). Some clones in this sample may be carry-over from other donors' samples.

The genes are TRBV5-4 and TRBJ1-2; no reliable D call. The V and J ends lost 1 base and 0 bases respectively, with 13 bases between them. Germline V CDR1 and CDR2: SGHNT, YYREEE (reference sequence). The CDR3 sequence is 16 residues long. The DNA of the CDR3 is TGTGCCAGCAGCTTGCTGTTGGGGATCGCTAACTATGGCTACACCTTC. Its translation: CASSLLLGIANYGYTF.

As DNA, the CDR3 is TGTGCCAGCAGCGCCCAGGGCCCCCCGGGGGATACGCAGTATTTT. The encoded protein is CASSAQGPPGDTQYF. The V gene is TRBV7-2, the J gene TRBJ2-3, with D perhaps being TRBD1 or TRBD2 (5 bases each). Trimming stripped 5 bases from V and 6 bases from J, with 18 bases between. Per the germline V gene, CDR1 is SGHTA and CDR2 is FQGNSA. The CDR3 sequence is 15 residues long.

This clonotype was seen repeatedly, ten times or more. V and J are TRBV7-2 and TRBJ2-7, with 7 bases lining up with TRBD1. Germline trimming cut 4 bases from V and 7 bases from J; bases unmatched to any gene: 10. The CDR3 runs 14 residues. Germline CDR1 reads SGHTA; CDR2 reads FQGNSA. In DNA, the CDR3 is TGTGCCAGCAGCTCCCCTGACAGGGTTTGGGAGCAGTACTTC. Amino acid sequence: CASSSPDRVWEQYF.

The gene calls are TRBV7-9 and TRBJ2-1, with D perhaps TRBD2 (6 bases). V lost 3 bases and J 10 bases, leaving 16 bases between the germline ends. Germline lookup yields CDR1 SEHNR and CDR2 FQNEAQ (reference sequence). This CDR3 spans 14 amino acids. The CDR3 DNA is TGTGCCAGCAGCTTGAGACTAGATCCATTAGAGCAGTTCTTC. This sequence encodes CASSLRLDPLEQFF.

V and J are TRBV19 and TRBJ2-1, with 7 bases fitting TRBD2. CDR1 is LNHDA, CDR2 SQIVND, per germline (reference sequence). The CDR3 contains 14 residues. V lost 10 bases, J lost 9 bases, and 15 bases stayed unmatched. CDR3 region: CATRTGRDRSEQFF. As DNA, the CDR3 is TGTGCCACTAGGACGGGGAGGGACCGCAGTGAGCAGTTCTTC. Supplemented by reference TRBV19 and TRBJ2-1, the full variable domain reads DGGITQSPKYLFRKEGQNVTLSCEQNLNHDAMYWYRQDPGQGLRLIYYSQIVNDFQKGDIAEGYSVSREKKESFPLTVTSAQKNPTAFYLCATRTGRDRSEQFFGPGTRLTVL.

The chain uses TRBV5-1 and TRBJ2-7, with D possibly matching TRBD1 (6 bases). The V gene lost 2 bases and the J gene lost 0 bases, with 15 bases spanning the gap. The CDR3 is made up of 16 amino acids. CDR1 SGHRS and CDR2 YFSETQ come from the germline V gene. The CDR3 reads CASSFAAGVLSYEQYF. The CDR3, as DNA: TGCGCCAGCAGCTTCGCGGCAGGGGTCCTCTCCTACGAGCAGTACTTC.

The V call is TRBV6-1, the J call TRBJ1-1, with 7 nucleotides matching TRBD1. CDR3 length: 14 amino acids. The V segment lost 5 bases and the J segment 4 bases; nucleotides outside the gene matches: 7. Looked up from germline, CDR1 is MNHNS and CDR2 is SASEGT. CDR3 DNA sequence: TGTGCCAGCAGTACAACAGGGGTAAGCACTGAAGCTTTCTTT. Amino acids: CASSTTGVSTEAFF.

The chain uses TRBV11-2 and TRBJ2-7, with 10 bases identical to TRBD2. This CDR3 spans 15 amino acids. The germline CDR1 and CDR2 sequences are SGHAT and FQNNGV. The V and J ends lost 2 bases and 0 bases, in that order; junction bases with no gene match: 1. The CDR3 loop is CASSLTSGDSYEQYF. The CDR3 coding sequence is TGTGCCAGCAGCTTAACTAGCGGGGACTCCTACGAGCAGTACTTC.

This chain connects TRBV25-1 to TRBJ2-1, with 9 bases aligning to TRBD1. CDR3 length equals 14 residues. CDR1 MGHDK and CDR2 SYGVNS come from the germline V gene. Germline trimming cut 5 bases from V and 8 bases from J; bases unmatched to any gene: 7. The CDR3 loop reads CASSTSTGGDEQFF. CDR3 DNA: TGTGCCAGCAGTACCTCGACAGGGGGGGATGAGCAGTTCTTC.

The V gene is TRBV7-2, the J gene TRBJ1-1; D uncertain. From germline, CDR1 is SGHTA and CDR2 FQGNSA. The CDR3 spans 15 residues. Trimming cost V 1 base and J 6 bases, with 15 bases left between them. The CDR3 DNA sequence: TGTGCCAGCAGCTTAGGGGATCCCGTTGGGTCTGAAGCTTTCTTT. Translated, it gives CASSLGDPVGSEAFF.

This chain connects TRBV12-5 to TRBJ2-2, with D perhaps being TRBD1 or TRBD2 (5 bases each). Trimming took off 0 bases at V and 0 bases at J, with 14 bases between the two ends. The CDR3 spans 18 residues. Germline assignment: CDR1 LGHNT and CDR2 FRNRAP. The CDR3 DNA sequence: TGTGCTAGTGGTTTGGTACGGGACGGAGTCGCGAACACCGGGGAGCTGTTTTTT. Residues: CASGLVRDGVANTGELFF.

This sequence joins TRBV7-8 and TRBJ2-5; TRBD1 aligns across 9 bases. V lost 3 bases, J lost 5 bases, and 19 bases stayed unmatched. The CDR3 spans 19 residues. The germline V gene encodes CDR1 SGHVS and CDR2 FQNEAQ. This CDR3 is CASSLVFRGQGWAGETQYF. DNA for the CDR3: TGTGCCAGCAGCTTGGTTTTTAGGGGACAGGGATGGGCTGGGGAGACCCAGTACTTC.

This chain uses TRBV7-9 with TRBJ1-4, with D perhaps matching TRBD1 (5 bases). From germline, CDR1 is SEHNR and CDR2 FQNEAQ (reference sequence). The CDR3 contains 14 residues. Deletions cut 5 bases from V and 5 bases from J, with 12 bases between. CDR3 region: CASSAGGSNEKLFF. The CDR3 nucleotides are TGTGCCAGCAGCGCCGGGGGGTCCAATGAAAAACTGTTTTTT.

The DNA of the CDR3 is TGTGCCAGCAGCTCAGGACTATTAAGCTCCTACAATGAGCAGTTCTTC. Its translation: CASSSGLLSSYNEQFF. The chain uses TRBV7-6 and TRBJ2-1; maybe TRBD2 (6 bases). CDR3 size: 16 residues. Germline-derived CDR1 and CDR2 are SGHVS and FNYEAQ. Trimming cost V 4 bases and J 0 bases, with 13 bases left between them.

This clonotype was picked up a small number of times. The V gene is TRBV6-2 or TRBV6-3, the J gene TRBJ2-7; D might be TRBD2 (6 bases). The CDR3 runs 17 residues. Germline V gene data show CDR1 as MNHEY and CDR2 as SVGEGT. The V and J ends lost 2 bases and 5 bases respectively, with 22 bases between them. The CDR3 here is CASSYPDSGTSSNEQYF. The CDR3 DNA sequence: TGTGCCAGCAGTTACCCCGACTCGGGGACTTCTTCGAACGAGCAGTACTTC.

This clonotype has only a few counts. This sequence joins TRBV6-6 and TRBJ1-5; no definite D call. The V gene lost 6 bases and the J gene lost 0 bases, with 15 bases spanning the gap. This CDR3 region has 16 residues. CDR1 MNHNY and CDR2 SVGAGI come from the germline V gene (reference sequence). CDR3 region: CASSALSVHSNQPQHF. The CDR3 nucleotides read TGTGCCAGCAGCGCATTGTCTGTCCATAGCAATCAGCCCCAGCATTTT.

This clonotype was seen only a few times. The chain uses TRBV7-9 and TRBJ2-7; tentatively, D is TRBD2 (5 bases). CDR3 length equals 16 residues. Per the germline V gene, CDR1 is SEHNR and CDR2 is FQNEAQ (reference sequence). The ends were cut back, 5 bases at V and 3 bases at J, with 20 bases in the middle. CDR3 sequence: CASSQDYMAKSYEQYF. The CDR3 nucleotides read TGTGCCAGCAGCCAAGACTACATGGCAAAGAGCTACGAGCAGTACTTC.

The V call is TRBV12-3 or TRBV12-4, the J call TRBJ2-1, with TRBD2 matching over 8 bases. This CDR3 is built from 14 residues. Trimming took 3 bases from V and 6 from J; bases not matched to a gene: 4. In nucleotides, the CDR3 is TGTGCCAGCAGTTTCCTGGGACTAGTCAATGAGCAGTTCTTC. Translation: CASSFLGLVNEQFF.

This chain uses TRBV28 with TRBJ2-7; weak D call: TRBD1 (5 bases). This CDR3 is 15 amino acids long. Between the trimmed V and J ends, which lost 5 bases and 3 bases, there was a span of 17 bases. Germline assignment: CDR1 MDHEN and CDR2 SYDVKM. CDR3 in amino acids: CASSKRQLRHYEQYF. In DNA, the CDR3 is TGTGCCAGCAGTAAAAGACAGTTAAGGCACTACGAGCAGTACTTC.

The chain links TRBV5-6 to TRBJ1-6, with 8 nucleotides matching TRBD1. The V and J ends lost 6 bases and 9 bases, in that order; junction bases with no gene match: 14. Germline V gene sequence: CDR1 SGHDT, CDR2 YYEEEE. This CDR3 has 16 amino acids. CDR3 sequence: CASTPQGAMDRSPLHF. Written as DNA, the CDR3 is TGTGCCAGCACCCCCCAGGGGGCGATGGACCGTTCACCCCTCCACTTT.

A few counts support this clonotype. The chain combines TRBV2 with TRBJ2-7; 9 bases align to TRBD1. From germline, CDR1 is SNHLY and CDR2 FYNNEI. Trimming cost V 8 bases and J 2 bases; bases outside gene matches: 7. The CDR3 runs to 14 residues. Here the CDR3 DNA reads TGTGCCAGCCGCCCACAGGGGGCGACCTACGAGCAGTACTTC. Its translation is CASRPQGATYEQYF.

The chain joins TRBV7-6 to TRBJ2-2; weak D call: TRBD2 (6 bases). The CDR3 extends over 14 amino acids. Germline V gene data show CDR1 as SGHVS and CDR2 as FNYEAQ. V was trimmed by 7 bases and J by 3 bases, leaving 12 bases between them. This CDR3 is CASTAGRYTGELFF. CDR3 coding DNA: TGTGCCAGCACGGCAGGGAGGTACACCGGGGAGCTGTTTTTT.

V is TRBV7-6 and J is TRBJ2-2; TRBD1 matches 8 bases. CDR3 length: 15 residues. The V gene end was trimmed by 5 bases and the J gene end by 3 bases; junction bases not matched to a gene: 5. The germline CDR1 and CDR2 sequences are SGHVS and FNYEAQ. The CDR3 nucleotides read TGTGCCAGCAGCCTACAGGGGGGTGACACCGGGGAGCTGTTTTTT. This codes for CASSLQGGDTGELFF.

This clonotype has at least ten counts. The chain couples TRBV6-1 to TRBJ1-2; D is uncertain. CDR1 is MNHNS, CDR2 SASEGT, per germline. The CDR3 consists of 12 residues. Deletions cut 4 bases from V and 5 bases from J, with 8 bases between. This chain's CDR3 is CASSADGYGYTF. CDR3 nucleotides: TGTGCCAGCAGTGCCGACGGATATGGCTACACCTTC.